This record looks at one TCR beta chain sequence and its context. The antigen it binds to is not known. Within one base of it there is no much larger clone, and no base qualities were kept. Taken from cysteine to phenylalanine, the CDR3 has 14 residues. The retained sequence is limited to the CDR3, 42 bases, with the frame set at the first base. Between the V and J ends, shortened by 3 bases and 7 bases respectively, the junction contains 11 bases. Sequences SGHRS (CDR1) and YFSETQ (CDR2) are obtained from the germline V gene. The sample belongs to a study of graft-versus-host responses after intestinal transplantation (TCRdb year 2021). Study-level background: Recipients received multivisceral, liver-intestinal, or isolated intestinal transplants. All recipients received anti-thymocyte globulin induction followed by maintenance tacrolimus and steroids for about three years. Bulk TCR-beta CDR3 sequencing was used to track graft-versus-host and host-versus-graft alloreactive T cell clones in the graft, circulation and bone marrow after intestinal transplantation. Alloreactive clones were identified by sequencing pre-transplant mixed lymphocyte reaction products and comparing these products with unstimulated pre-transplant donor and recipient T cells. The cohort enrolled about two dozen intestinal transplant recipients including one retransplant, and 3 patients lacking pretransplant specimens were excluded. A peak of at least 4% donor T cells among recipient peripheral blood mononuclear cells was the definition used for donor T cell macrochimerism. Samples from a few later patients were sequenced in-house on an Illumina MiSeq with MiXCR processing rather than by the commercial service.

What the authors observed across the whole study: GvH clones turned up in recipient bone marrow, with some appearing earlier in ileal mucosa or blood, a pattern consistent with an intestinal mucosal origin. Conclusions were limited by the relatively low number and heterogeneity of intestinal transplant patients. Early after transplant, peak levels of circulating GvH clones were found to be associated with declines in HvG clones. In the allografts of patients with donor T cell macrochimerism, GvH to HvG T cell clonal ratios were high.

Sample time point, as interpreted from the label and publication: cells obtained before transplantation from donor or recipient. CD3+CD4+ and CD3+CD8+ populations were FACS-sorted from unstimulated pre-transplant donor and recipient cells taken from spleen or lymph nodes. The receptor library was made with the immunoSEQ multiplex PCR assay. For most patients, genomic DNA was isolated with the Qiagen DNeasy Blood and Tissue Kit and sent frozen to Adaptive Biotechnologies for TCR sequencing. For most patients, high-throughput TCR-beta CDR3 sequencing of genomic DNA was performed by Adaptive Biotechnologies. As for the authors' bioinformatics: Adaptive's ImmunoSEQ software supplied the TCR sequencing data for under 20 patients, while MiXCR and VDJtools were used to process a few other patients. CD4 versus CD8 sorting errors were corrected by removing sequences found in both subsets at a frequency ratio below 5:1. CDR3 nucleotide sequences shared by donor and recipient were removed because the origin of these sequences could not be assigned. To be classed as alloreactive, a clone needed at least 2-fold expansion over unstimulated cells and a minimum CFSE-low frequency of 0.002% (template counts) or 0.001% (read counts). Clones detected in sequenced pre-transplant spleen, lymph node, or MLR CFSE-low populations of the donor or recipient were defined as mappable. Cumulative frequency of alloreactive clones was calculated as a percentage of all sequences weighted by copy number. Held by TCRdb, this immuneACCESS table contains in-frame sequences only and omits some clones. Under half of the omission traces to an unresolved V gene where checked; the cause of the rest is unknown. The V and J calls and clone size were taken over from that table, and D and trimming were inferred from the DNA. In this sample the table shows over 70,000 clones, around four fifths of which occur a single time. The ten largest clones take up approximately 18% of the sample.

The origin of this receptor is a human donor who received an intestinal transplant. The receptor chain draws on TRBV5-1 and TRBJ1-6, and perhaps TRBD1 as D gene, on 5 matching bases. The sample here was unstimulated CD8+ T cells sorted from spleen or lymph node cells, taken before intestinal transplant. For the CDR3, the sequence is CASSYGTLNSPLHF. The nucleotide sequence reads as follows: TGCGCCAGCAGCTATGGGACCCTAAATTCACCCCTCCACTTT.